This passage covers 19 T cell receptor beta chains from one sample sequenced in a study of T cell responses to AZD1222 COVID-19 vaccine. The assay was immunoSEQ multiplex PCR, and TCRdb's table has in-frame clones only and misses some. The sample lists approximately 68,000 clones; approximately 90% were seen once. Sequencing used peripheral blood, obtained 28 days after the second dose of the MenACWY control vaccine. The source of these receptors is an adult who received the MenACWY meningococcal vaccine as a control.

The chain links TRBV29-1 to TRBJ2-5; 11 bases match TRBD1. V gave up 3 bases and J gave up 5 bases; unmatched junction bases: 5. This CDR3 is 14 amino acids long. CDR1 is SQVTM, CDR2 ANQGSEA, per germline. Here the CDR3 DNA reads TGCAGCGTTGAGTGGACAGGGGGCGCGGAGACCCAGTACTTC. Translated, it gives CSVEWTGGAETQYF.

The chain links TRBV12-5 to TRBJ1-1; TRBD1 might be the D (5 bases). Germline CDR1 and CDR2: LGHNT and FRNRAP. The V end lost 5 bases, the J end lost 1 base, and 14 bases lay between the germline ends. The CDR3 runs 15 residues. The CDR3 bases are TGTGCTAGTGGTCCACCACCTCAGGGGAACACTGAAGCTTTCTTT. Amino acid sequence: CASGPPPQGNTEAFF.

This sequence joins TRBV18 and TRBJ1-6; the D is unclear. The CDR3 has 15 amino acids. The germline V and J ends were trimmed by 3 bases and 8 bases, with 14 bases remaining between them. Looked up from germline, CDR1 is KGHSH and CDR2 is LQKENI. The CDR3 region has the DNA TGTGCCAGCTCACCTCAGCCGCCGGCCGATTCACCCCTCCACTTT. As protein: CASSPQPPADSPLHF. Full variable domain (rest looked up from reference TRBV18 and TRBJ1-6): NAGVMQNPRHLVRRRGQEARLRCSPMKGHSHVYWYRQLPEEGLKFMVYLQKENIIDESGMPKERFSAEFPKEGPSILRIQQVVRGDSAAYFCASSPQPPADSPLHFGNGTRLTVT.

The chain uses TRBV6-6 and TRBJ1-2; TRBD1 agrees at 12 bases. The CDR3 sequence is 14 residues long. V dropped 6 bases and J dropped 6; count of bases not matched to a gene: 5. Germline V CDR1 and CDR2: MNHNY, SVGAGI (reference sequence). Here the CDR3 DNA reads TGTGCCAGCAGCACCGGGACAGGGGGCAATGGCTACACCTTC. It codes for CASSTGTGGNGYTF.

The genes are TRBV5-1 and TRBJ1-3, with TRBD1 identical over 10 bases. The CDR3 contains 15 residues. CDR1 SGHRS and CDR2 YFSETQ come from the germline V gene. Trimming took 4 bases from V and 3 from J; bases not matched to a gene: 4. The CDR3 loop reads CASSRDRGLGNTIYF. The CDR3 coding sequence is TGCGCCAGCAGCCGCGACAGGGGGCTTGGAAACACCATATATTTT.

The V gene is TRBV6-6, the J gene TRBJ2-7, with TRBD1 matching over 11 bases. The CDR3 loop spans 14 amino acids. V trimming: 5 bases; J trimming: 4 bases; junction bases outside the gene matches: 4. Germline V gene data show CDR1 as MNHNY and CDR2 as SVGAGI (reference sequence). CDR3 bases: TGTGCCAGCAGTCCCCGGGACAGGGGGTACGAGCAGTACTTC. As protein: CASSPRDRGYEQYF.

The count of this clone is one. The chain couples TRBV7-9 to TRBJ1-2, with no clear D. Germline CDR1 reads SEHNR; CDR2 reads FQNEAQ (reference sequence). Trimming removed 3 bases at V and 0 bases at J, with 8 bases between. The CDR3 consists of 14 residues. The CDR3 DNA reads as TGTGCCAGCAGCTTGGTCAACTCTAACTATGGCTACACCTTC. This sequence encodes CASSLVNSNYGYTF.

The rearrangement uses TRBV19 and TRBJ1-5; no clear D gene. The germline V gene encodes CDR1 LNHDA and CDR2 SQIVND (reference sequence). This CDR3 spans 13 amino acids. V was trimmed by 0 bases and J by 3 bases, leaving 3 bases between them. DNA of the CDR3: TGTGCCAGTAGTATAGACCACAATCAGCCCCAGCATTTT. Its translation: CASSIDHNQPQHF.

The chain links TRBV23-1 to TRBJ2-7; maybe TRBD2 (6 bases). TRBV23-1 is an open reading frame, and its role is uncertain. The V gene lost 8 bases and the J gene lost 3 bases, with 17 bases spanning the gap. This CDR3 has 14 residues. The CDR3 DNA is TGCGCCAGCTCCCTTGGGGCGGAGGGCTACGAGCAGTACTTC. Translation gives CASSLGAEGYEQYF.

The J gene is TRBJ2-5, the V gene TRBV2; D could derive from TRBD1 or TRBD2 (5 bases each). Germline CDR1 SNHLY, CDR2 FYNNEI. V lost 5 bases and J lost 4, with 14 bases in between. The CDR3 sequence is 14 residues long. CDR3 protein: CASSLFLGGETQYF. For the CDR3, the DNA is TGTGCCAGCAGTCTATTCCTTGGGGGAGAGACCCAGTACTTC.

The chain uses TRBV7-9 and TRBJ1-6; D gene unclear. The CDR3 has 12 residues. V was trimmed by 4 bases and J by 14 bases, leaving 12 bases between them. CDR1 and CDR2 (germline): SEHNR, FQNEAQ (reference sequence). In nucleotides, the CDR3 is TGTGCCAGCAGCTCCACGACGGCAACCCTCCACTTT. This translates into CASSSTTATLHF.

As concerns this clone: Its ends do not fully match the called genes, so a read error is possible. This chain links TRBV4-1 with TRBJ2-7, with D possibly TRBD2 on 6 matching bases. The germline V gene encodes CDR1 MGHRA and CDR2 YSYEKL. The CDR3 extends over 12 amino acids. Here the CDR3 reads CASSQIGGPASF. CDR3 sequence (DNA): TGCGCCAGCAGCCAAATCGGGGGTCCGGCTAGCTTC.

The chain uses TRBV4-1 and TRBJ2-7; 8 nucleotides align to TRBD2. Germline V gives CDR1 MGHRA, CDR2 YSYEKL. The V segment lost 4 bases and the J segment 4 bases; nucleotides outside the gene matches: 6. The CDR3 loop spans 14 amino acids. The CDR3 nucleotides read TGCGCCAGCAGCCGGAGTAGCGGGAAGTACGAGCAGTACTTC. Protein: CASSRSSGKYEQYF.

This clone was counted a few times. V and J are TRBV7-2 and TRBJ2-7; D not resolved. The germline CDR1 and CDR2 sequences are SGHTA and FQGNSA. V was clipped by 3 bases and J by 2 bases, with 11 bases between them. The CDR3 has 14 amino acids. The CDR3 sequence is CASSLAYGTYEQYF. The DNA for the CDR3 is TGTGCCAGCAGCTTGGCATACGGTACCTACGAGCAGTACTTC.

J is TRBJ2-3 and V is TRBV5-1, with D possibly being TRBD2 (5 bases). Trimming removed 3 bases at V and 3 bases at J, with 26 bases between. CDR1 is SGHRS and CDR2 is YFSETQ in the germline V gene. The CDR3 totals 19 residues. The CDR3 sequence is CASSSRPQTRERRTDTQYF. CDR3 sequence (DNA): TGCGCCAGCAGCTCTCGACCCCAAACAAGGGAGAGGAGGACAGATACGCAGTATTTT.

The genes are TRBV19 and TRBJ2-1, with D unclear. Germline V lookup: CDR1 LNHDA, CDR2 SQIVND (reference sequence). V was cut by 1 base and J by 3 bases, with 13 bases left in between. This CDR3 is 16 amino acids long. This CDR3 is CASSIGQRKYYNEQFF. For the CDR3, the DNA is TGTGCCAGTAGTATAGGCCAGAGGAAATACTACAATGAGCAGTTCTTC.

The V gene is TRBV19, the J gene TRBJ1-2; 7 bases agree with TRBD1. From germline, CDR1 is LNHDA and CDR2 SQIVND (reference sequence). After removal of 8 bases from V and 6 bases from J, the junction contained 9 bases not matched to a gene. The CDR3 covers 13 residues. The DNA of the CDR3 is TGTGCCAGTGGAGACAGGGAGGGAAATGGCTACACCTTC. It encodes CASGDREGNGYTF.

The chain links TRBV5-1 to TRBJ2-1; the match to TRBD2 covers 7 bases. Germline trimming cut 0 bases from V and 7 bases from J; bases unmatched to any gene: 7. Per the germline V gene, CDR1 is SGHRS and CDR2 is YFSETQ. The CDR3 is made up of 15 amino acids. The CDR3 loop is CASSLVAGEWNEQFF. The CDR3 DNA reads as TGCGCCAGCAGCTTGGTGGCGGGGGAGTGGAATGAGCAGTTCTTC.

The chain couples TRBV7-9 to TRBJ1-4; 12 bases are shared with TRBD1. Germline V CDR1 and CDR2: SEHNR, FQNEAQ (reference sequence). The CDR3 is 17 amino acids. Germline trimming cut 5 bases from V and 1 base from J; bases unmatched to any gene: 5. CDR3 amino acids: CASSLGQGAGTNEKLFF. CDR3 nucleotides: TGTGCCAGCAGCCTGGGACAGGGGGCTGGAACTAATGAAAAACTGTTTTTT. Complete variable domain (other parts from reference TRBV7-9 and TRBJ1-4): DTGVSQNPRHKITKRGQNVTFRCDPISEHNRLYWYRQTLGQGPEFLTYFQNEAQLEKSRLLSDRFSAERPKGSFSTLEIQRTEQGDSAMYLCASSLGQGAGTNEKLFFGSGTQLSVL.